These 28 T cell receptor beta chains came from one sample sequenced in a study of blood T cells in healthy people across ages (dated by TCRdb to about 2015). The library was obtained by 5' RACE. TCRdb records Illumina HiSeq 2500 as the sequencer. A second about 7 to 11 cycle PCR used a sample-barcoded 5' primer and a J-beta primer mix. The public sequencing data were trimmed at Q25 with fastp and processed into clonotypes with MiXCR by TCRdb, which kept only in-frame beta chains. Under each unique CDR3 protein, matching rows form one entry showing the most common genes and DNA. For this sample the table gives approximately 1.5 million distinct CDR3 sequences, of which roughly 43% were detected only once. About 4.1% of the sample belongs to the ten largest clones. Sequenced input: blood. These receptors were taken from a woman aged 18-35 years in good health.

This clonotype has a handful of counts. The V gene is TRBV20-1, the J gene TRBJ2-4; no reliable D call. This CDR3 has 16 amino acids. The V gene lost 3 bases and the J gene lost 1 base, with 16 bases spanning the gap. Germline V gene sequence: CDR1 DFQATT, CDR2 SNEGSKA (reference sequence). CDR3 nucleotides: TGCAGTGCTAGGGCGCTAGTTTTTCTGGCCAAAAACATTCAGTACTTC. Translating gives CSARALVFLAKNIQYF.

The CDR3 loop reads CASSVWSLNTGELFF. CDR3 DNA sequence: TGTGCCAGCAGCGTTTGGTCGCTGAACACCGGGGAGCTGTTTTTT. This chain connects TRBV9 to TRBJ2-2, with D uncertain. CDR1 and CDR2 from the germline V gene are SGDLS and YYNGEE. Trimming removed 2 bases from V and 1 base from J, with 9 bases in between. The CDR3 spans 15 residues.

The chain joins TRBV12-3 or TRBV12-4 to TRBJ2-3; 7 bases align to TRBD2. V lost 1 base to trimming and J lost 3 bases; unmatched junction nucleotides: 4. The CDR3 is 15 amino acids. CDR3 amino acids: CASSLGLAETDTQYF. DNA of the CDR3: TGTGCCAGCAGTTTAGGGCTAGCGGAAACAGATACGCAGTATTTT.

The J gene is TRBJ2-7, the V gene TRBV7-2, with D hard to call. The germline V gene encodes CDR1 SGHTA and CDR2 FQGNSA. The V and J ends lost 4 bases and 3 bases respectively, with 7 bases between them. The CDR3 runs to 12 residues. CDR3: CASSSYHYEQYF. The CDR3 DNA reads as TGTGCCAGCAGCTCATACCACTACGAGCAGTACTTC.

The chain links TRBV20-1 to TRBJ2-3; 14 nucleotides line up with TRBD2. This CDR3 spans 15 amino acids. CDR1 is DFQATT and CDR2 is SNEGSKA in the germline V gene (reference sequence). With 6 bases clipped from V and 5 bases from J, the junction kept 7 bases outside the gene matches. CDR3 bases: TGCAGTGCGTTACCGGGACTAGCGGGAGTAGATACGCAGTATTTT. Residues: CSALPGLAGVDTQYF.

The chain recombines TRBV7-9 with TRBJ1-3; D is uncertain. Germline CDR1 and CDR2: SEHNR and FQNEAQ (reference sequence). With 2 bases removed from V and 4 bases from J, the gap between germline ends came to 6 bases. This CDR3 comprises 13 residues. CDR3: CASSLYEGNTIYF. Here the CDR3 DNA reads TGTGCCAGCAGCTTATACGAGGGAAACACCATATATTTT.

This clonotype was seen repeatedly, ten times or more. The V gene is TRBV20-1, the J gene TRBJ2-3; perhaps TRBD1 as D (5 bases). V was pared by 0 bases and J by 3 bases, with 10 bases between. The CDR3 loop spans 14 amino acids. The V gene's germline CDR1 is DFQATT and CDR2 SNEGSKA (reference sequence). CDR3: CSARDRRGTDTQYF. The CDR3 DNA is TGCAGTGCTAGAGATCGAAGGGGAACAGATACGCAGTATTTT.

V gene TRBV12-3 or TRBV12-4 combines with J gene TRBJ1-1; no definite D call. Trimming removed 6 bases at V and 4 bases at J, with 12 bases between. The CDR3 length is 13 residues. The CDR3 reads CASSGRTRTEAFF. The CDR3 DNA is TGTGCCAGCAGCGGGAGGACGCGCACTGAAGCTTTCTTT.

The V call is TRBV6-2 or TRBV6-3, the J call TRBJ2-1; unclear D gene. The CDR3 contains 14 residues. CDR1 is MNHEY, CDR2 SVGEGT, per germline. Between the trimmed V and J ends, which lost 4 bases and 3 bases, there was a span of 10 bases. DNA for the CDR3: TGTGCCAGCAGTTCCCGAATGATCTACAATGAGCAGTTCTTC. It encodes CASSSRMIYNEQFF.

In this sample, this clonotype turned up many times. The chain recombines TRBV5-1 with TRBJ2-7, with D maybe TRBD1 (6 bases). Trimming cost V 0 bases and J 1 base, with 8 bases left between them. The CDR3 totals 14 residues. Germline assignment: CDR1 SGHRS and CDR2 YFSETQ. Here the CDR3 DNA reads TGCGCCAGCAGCTTGGCGGACAGTTCCTACGAGCAGTACTTC. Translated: CASSLADSSYEQYF.

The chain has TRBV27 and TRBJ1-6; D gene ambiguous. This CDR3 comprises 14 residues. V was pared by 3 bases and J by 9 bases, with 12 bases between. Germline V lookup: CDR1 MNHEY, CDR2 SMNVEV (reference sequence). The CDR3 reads CASSLIDTRSPLHF. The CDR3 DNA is TGTGCCAGCAGTTTGATCGACACTCGTTCACCCCTCCACTTT.

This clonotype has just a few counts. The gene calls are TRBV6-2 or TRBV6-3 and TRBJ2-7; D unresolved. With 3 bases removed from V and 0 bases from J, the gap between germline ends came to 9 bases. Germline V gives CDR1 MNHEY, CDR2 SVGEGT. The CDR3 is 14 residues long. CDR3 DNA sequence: TGTGCCAGCAGTTATATGAGAAGCTCCTACGAGCAGTACTTC. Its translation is CASSYMRSSYEQYF.

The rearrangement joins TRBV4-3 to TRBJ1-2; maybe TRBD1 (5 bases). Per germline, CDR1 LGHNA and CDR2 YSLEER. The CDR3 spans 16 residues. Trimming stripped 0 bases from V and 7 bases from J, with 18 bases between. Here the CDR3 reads CASSQDSTLGGVGYTF. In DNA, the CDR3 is TGCGCCAGCAGCCAAGATTCGACATTGGGGGGGGTTGGCTACACCTTC.

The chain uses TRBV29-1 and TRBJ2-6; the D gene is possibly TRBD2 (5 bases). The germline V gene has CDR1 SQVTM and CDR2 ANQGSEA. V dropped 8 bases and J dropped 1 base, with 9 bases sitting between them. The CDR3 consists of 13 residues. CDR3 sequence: CSISGSGANVLTF. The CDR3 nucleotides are TGCAGCATAAGCGGTTCTGGGGCCAACGTCCTGACTTTC. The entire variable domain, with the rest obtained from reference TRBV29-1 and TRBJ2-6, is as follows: SAVISQKPSRDICQRGTSLTIQCQVDSQVTMMFWYRQQPGQSLTLIATANQGSEATYESGFVIDKFPISRPNLTFSTLTVSNMSPEDSSIYLCSISGSGANVLTFGAGSRLTVL.

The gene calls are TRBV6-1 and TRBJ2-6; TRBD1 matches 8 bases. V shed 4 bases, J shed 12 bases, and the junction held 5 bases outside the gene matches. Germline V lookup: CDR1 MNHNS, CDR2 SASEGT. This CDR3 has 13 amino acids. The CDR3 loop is CASSGSDRAVLTF. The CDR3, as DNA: TGTGCCAGCAGTGGGTCGGACAGGGCCGTCCTGACTTTC.

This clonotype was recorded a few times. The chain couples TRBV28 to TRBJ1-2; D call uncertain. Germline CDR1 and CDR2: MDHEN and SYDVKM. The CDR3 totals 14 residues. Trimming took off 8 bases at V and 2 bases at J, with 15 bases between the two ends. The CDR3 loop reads CASQTGSRNYGYTF. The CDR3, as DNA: TGTGCCAGCCAAACGGGAAGTCGGAACTATGGCTACACCTTC.

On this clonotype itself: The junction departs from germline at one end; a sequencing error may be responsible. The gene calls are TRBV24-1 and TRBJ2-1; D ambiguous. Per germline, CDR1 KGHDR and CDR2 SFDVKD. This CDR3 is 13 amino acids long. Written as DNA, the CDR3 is TGTGTCACCAGTGATCCAGAATACAATGAGCAGTTCTTC. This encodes CVTSDPEYNEQFF.

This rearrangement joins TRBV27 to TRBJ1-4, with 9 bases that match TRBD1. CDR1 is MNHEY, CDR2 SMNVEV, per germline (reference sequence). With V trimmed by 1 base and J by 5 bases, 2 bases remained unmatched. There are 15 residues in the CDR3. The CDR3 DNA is TGTGCCAGCAGTTTATTCGGGACAGGGAATGAAAAACTGTTTTTT. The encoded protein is CASSLFGTGNEKLFF.

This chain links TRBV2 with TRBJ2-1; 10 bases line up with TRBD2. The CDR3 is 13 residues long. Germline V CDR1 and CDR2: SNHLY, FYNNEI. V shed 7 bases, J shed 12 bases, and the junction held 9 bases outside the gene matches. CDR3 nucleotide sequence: TGTGCCAGCAACCCGGGACTAGCGTACCTGCAGTTCTTC. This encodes CASNPGLAYLQFF.

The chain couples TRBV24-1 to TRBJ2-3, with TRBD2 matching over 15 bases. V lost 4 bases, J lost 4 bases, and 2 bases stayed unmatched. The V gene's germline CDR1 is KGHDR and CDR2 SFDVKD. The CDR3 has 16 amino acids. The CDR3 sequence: CATSDRTSGRADTQYF. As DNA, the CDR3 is TGTGCCACCAGTGACCGGACTAGCGGGAGGGCAGATACGCAGTATTTT.

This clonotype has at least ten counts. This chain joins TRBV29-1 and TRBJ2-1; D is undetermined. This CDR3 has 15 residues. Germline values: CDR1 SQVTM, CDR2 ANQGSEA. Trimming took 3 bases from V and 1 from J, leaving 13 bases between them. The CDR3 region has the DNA TGCAGCGTTGATGGAGATCCCTATTCCTACAATGAGCAGTTCTTC. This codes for CSVDGDPYSYNEQFF.

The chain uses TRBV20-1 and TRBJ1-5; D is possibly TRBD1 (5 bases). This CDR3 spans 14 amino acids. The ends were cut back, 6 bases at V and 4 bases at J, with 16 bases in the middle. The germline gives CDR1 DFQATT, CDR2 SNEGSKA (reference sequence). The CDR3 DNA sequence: TGCAGTGCCAGTTCCCGGGGCTTGAATCAGCCCCAGCATTTT. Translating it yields CSASSRGLNQPQHF.

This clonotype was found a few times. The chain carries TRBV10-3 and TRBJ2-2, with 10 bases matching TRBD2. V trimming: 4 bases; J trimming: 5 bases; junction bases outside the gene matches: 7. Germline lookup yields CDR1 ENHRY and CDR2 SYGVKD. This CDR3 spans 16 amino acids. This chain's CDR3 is CAISAVAGGPTGELFF. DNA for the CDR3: TGTGCCATCAGTGCTGTAGCGGGAGGCCCTACCGGGGAGCTGTTTTTT.

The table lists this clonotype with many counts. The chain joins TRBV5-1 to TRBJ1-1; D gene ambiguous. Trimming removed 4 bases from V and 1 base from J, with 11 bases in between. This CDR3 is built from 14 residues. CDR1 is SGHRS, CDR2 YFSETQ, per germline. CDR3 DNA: TGCGCCAGCAGCGAAGACGGCAGGAACACTGAAGCTTTCTTT. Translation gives CASSEDGRNTEAFF.

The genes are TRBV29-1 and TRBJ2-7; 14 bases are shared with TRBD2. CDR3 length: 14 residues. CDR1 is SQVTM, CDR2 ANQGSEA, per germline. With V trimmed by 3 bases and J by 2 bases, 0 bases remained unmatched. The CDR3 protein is CSVEGLAGAYEQYF. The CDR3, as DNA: TGCAGCGTTGAGGGACTAGCGGGAGCCTACGAGCAGTACTTC.

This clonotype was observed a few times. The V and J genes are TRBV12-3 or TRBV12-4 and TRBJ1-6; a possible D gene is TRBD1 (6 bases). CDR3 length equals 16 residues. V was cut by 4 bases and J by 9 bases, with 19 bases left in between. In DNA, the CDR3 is TGTGCCAGCAGTTCAGGGGTGGGGGCTGTAGTTTCACCCCTCCACTTT. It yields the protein CASSSGVGAVVSPLHF.

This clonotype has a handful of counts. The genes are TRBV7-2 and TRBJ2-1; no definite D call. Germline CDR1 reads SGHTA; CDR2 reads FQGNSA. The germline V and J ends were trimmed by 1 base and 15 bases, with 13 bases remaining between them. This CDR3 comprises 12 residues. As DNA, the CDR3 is TGTGCCAGCAGCTTAGACTCGCGGCAGAGGTTCTTC. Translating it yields CASSLDSRQRFF.

As DNA, the CDR3 is TGTGCCAGCAGGCCTCCAAGGGGCCTTACTACCCTTAATTCACCCCTCCACTTT. It encodes CASRPPRGLTTLNSPLHF. The chain joins TRBV2 to TRBJ1-6; tentative D call: TRBD1 (5 bases). Germline-derived CDR1 and CDR2 are SNHLY and FYNNEI. V shed 6 bases and J shed 6 bases, with 24 bases lying between them. The CDR3 sequence is 18 residues long.